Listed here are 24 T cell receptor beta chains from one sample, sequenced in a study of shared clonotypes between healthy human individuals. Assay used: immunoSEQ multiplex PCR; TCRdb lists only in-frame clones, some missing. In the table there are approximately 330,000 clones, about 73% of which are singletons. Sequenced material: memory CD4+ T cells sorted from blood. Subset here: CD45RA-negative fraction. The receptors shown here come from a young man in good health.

CDR3 DNA: TGTGCCAGCAGCTCAGGGACCGCCGCAACTAATGAAAAACTGTTTTTT. It encodes CASSSGTAATNEKLFF. The genes are TRBV7-6 and TRBJ1-4, with D tentatively TRBD1 (5 bases). Germline V gene data show CDR1 as SGHVS and CDR2 as FNYEAQ. The CDR3 length is 16 residues. The V end lost 4 bases, the J end lost 0 bases, and 12 bases lay between the germline ends.

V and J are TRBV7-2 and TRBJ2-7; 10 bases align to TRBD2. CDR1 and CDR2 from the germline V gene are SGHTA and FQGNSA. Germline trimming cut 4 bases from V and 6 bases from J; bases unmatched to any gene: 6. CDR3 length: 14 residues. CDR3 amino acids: CASSSSSGSREQYF. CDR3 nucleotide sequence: TGTGCCAGCAGCTCTTCTAGCGGGAGTCGCGAGCAGTACTTC.

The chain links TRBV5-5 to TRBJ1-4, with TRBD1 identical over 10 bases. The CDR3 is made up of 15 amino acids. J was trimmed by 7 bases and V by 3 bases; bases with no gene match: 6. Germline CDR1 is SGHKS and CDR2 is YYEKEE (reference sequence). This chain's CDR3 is CASSWGDRGAEKLFF. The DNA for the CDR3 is TGTGCCAGCAGCTGGGGGGACAGGGGCGCTGAAAAACTGTTTTTT. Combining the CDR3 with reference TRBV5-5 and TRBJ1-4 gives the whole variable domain DAGVTQSPTHLIKTRGQQVTLRCSPISGHKSVSWYQQVLGQGPQFIFQYYEKEERGRGNFPDRFSARQFPNYSSELNVNALLLGDSALYLCASSWGDRGAEKLFFGSGTQLSVL.

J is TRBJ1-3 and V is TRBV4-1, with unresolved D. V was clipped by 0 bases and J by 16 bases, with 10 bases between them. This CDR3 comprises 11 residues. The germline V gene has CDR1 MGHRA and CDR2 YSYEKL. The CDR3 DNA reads TGCGCCAGCAGCCAAGAGCGGAGGGTTTATTTT. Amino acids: CASSQERRVYF.

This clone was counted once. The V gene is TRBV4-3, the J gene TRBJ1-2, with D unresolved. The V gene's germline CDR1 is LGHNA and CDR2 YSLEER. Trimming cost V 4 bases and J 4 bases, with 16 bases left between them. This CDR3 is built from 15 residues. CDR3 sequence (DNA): TGCGCCAGCAGCCCGGAGTCAGGCCCAATCTATGGCTACACCTTC. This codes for CASSPESGPIYGYTF.

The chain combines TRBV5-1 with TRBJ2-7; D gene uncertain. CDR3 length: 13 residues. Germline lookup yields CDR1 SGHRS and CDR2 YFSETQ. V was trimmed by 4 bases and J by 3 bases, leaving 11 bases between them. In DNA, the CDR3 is TGCGCCAGCAGCCCACGGCCTAGCTACGAGCAGTACTTC. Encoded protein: CASSPRPSYEQYF.

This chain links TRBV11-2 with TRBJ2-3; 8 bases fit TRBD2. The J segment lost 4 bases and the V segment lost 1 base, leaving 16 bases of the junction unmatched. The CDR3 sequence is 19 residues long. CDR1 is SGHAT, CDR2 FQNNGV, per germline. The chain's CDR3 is CASSLVLGVSGSRSDTQYF. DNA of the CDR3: TGTGCCAGCAGCTTAGTCCTAGGGGTGAGCGGGAGTAGATCAGATACGCAGTATTTT.

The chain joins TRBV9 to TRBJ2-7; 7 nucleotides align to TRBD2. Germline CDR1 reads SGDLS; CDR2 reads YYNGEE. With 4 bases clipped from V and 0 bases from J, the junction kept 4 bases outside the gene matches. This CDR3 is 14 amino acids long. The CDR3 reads CASSPGLHSYEQYF. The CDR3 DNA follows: TGTGCCAGCAGCCCGGGACTACACTCCTACGAGCAGTACTTC.

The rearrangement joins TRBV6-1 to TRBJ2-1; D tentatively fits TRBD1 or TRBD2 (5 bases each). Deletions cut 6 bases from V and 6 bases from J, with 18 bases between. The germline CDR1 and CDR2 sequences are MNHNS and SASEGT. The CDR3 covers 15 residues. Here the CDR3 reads CASRYLEDGANEQFF. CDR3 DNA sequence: TGTGCCAGCAGGTACCTAGAGGACGGGGCCAATGAGCAGTTCTTC.

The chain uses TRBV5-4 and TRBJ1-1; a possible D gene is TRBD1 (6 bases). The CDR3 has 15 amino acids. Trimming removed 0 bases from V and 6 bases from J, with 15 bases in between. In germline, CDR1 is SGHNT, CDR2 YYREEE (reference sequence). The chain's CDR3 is CASSLDRDNGAEAFF. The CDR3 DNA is TGTGCCAGCAGCTTGGATCGGGACAATGGCGCTGAAGCTTTCTTT.

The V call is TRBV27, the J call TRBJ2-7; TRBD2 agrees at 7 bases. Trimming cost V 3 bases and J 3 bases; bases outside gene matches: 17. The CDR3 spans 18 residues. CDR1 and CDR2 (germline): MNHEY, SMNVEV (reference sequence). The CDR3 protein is CASSFFGVSRERVYEQYF. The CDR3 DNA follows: TGTGCCAGCAGTTTTTTCGGAGTGTCGCGGGAGAGGGTCTACGAGCAGTACTTC.

Here the CDR3 DNA reads TGTGCCAGCTGTTCCGGGACGGAGCTTAATGAAAAACTGTTTTTT. Encoded protein: CASCSGTELNEKLFF. This chain joins TRBV18 and TRBJ1-4; D is possibly TRBD1 (5 bases). CDR1 is KGHSH, CDR2 LQKENI, per germline. The CDR3 sequence is 15 residues long. V dropped 7 bases and J dropped 4 bases, with 16 bases sitting between them.

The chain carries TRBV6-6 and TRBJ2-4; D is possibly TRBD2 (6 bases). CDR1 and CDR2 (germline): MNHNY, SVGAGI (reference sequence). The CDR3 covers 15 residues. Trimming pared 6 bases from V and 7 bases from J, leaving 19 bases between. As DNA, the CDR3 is TGTGCCAGCAGCCTCCGGGACCTAAGCGGGAACATTCAGTACTTC. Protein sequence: CASSLRDLSGNIQYF.

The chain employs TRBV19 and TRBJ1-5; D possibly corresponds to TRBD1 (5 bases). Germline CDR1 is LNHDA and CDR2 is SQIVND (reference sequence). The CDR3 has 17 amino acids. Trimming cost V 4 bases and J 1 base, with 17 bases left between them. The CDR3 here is CASSTRTGYGSNQPQHF. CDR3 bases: TGTGCCAGTAGTACCCGAACAGGATATGGGAGCAATCAGCCCCAGCATTTT.

Here the CDR3 reads CASSLAGGSNYEQYF. For the CDR3, the DNA is TGTGCCAGCAGCTTAGCGGGAGGCTCCAACTACGAGCAGTACTTC. This rearrangement joins TRBV11-3 to TRBJ2-7; 7 positions match TRBD2. Trimming cost V 1 base and J 3 bases; bases outside gene matches: 6. This CDR3 comprises 15 residues. Germline V lookup: CDR1 SGHNT, CDR2 YENEEA.

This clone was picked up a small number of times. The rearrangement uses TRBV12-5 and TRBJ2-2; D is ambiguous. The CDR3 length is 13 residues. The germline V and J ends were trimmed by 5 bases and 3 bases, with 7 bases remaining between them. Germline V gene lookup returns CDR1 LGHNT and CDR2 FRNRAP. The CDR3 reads CASGPWDTGELFF. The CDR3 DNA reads TGTGCTAGTGGTCCCTGGGACACCGGGGAGCTGTTTTTT. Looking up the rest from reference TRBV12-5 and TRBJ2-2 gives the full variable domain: DARVTQTPRHKVTEMGQEVTMRCQPILGHNTVFWYRQTMMQGLELLAYFRNRAPLDDSGMPKDRFSAEMPDATLATLKIQPSEPRDSAVYFCASGPWDTGELFFGEGSRLTVL.

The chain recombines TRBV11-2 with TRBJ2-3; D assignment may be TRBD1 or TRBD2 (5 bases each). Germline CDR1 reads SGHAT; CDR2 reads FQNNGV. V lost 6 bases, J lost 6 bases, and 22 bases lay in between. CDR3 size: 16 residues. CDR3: CASRLLGPLEVDTQYF. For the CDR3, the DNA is TGTGCCAGCAGACTACTGGGACCACTGGAGGTTGATACGCAGTATTTT. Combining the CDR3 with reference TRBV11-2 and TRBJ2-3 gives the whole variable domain EAGVAQSPRYKIIEKRQSVAFWCNPISGHATLYWYQQILGQGPKLLIQFQNNGVVDDSQLPKDRFSAERLKGVDSTLKIQPAKLEDSAVYLCASRLLGPLEVDTQYFGPGTRLTVL.

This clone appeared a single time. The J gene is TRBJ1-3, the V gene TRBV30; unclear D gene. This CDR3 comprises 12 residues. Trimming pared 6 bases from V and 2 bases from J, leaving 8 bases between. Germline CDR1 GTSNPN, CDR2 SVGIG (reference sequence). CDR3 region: CACVSPGNTIYF. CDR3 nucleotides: TGTGCCTGTGTATCTCCTGGAAACACCATATATTTT.

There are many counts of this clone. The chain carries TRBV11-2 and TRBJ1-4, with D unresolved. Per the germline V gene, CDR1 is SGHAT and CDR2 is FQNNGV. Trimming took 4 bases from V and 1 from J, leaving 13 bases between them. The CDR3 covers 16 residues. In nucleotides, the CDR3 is TGTGCCAGCAGCTCGAAGACATTTTTAACTAATGAAAAACTGTTTTTT. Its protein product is CASSSKTFLTNEKLFF.

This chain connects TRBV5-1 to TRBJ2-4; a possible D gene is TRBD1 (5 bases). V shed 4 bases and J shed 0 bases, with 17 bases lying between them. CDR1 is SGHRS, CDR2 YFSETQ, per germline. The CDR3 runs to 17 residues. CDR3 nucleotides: TGCGCCAGCAGCCGTCCCCAGGGCTCTTTAGCCAAAAACATTCAGTACTTC. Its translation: CASSRPQGSLAKNIQYF.

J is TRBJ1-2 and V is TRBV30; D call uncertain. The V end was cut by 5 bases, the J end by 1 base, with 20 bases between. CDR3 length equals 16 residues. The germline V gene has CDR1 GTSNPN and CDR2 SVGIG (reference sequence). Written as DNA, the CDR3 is TGTGCCTGGTCAAACCCGAGCCGACGGGGTAACTATGGCTACACCTTC. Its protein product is CAWSNPSRRGNYGYTF.

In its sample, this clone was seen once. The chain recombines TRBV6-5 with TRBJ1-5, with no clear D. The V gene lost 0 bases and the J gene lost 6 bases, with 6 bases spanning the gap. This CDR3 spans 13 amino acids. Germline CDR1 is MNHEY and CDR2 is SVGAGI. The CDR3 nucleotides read TGTGCCAGCAGTTACTCCCGGAGTCAGCCCCAGCATTTT. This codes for CASSYSRSQPQHF.

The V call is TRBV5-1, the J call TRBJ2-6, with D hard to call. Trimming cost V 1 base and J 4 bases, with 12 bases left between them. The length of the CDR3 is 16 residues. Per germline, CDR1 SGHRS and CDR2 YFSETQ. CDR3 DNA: TGCGCCAGCAGCTTGAATCAGTTGTCAGGGGCCAACGTCCTGACTTTC. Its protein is CASSLNQLSGANVLTF.

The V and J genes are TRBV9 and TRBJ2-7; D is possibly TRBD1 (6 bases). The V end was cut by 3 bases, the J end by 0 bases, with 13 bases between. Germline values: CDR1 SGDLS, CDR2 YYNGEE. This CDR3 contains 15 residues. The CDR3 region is CASSAQGKSSYEQYF. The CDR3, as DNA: TGTGCCAGCAGCGCCCAGGGGAAAAGCTCCTACGAGCAGTACTTC. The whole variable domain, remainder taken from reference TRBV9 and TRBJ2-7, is DSGVTQTPKHLITATGQRVTLRCSPRSGDLSVYWYQQSLDQGLQFLIQYYNGEERAKGNILERFSAQQFPDLHSELNLSSLELGDSALYFCASSAQGKSSYEQYFGPGTRLTVT.